The next 32 T cell receptor beta chains were all read from a single sample in a study of Graves' ophthalmopathy and Graves' hyperthyroidism. Amplified TCR beta CDR3 regions were obtained using RNA transcripts as template. In the first round, RT-PCR was carried out with HTBI primers, and a multiplex PCR formed the second round. TCRdb reanalysed the multiplex PCR reads using MiXCR and keeps one entry per CDR3 protein. This sample has about 1.2 million distinct CDR3 sequences, with about 38% found just once. Sequencing was carried out using peripheral blood or thyroid tissue (not recorded which). These receptors all come from an adult man with Graves' hyperthyroidism.

This clonotype appeared many times. The chain carries TRBV19 and TRBJ1-5; the D gene is possibly TRBD1 (6 bases). V was cut by 7 bases and J by 0 bases, with 16 bases left in between. This CDR3 is built from 16 residues. Germline V gene lookup returns CDR1 LNHDA and CDR2 SQIVND (reference sequence). DNA of the CDR3: TGTGCCAGTAATCGAGACAGGACCTATAGCAATCAGCCCCAGCATTTT. It translates to CASNRDRTYSNQPQHF.

This clonotype was counted a few times. V and J are TRBV15 and TRBJ2-6; D possibly corresponds to TRBD1 (5 bases). Germline V lookup: CDR1 LNHNV, CDR2 YYDKDF (reference sequence). This CDR3 is 16 amino acids long. V shed 0 bases and J shed 4 bases, with 10 bases lying between them. CDR3 nucleotides: TGTGCCACCAGCAGAGATCTGGCAGGGGGGGCCAACGTCCTGACTTTC. Translated: CATSRDLAGGANVLTF.

This clonotype was recorded at least ten times. The gene calls are TRBV9 and TRBJ2-5; D gene unclear. The germline V gene has CDR1 SGDLS and CDR2 YYNGEE. Trimming took off 4 bases at V and 4 bases at J, with 14 bases between the two ends. This CDR3 region has 14 residues. The CDR3 coding sequence is TGTGCCAGCAGCTCTTTGTGGACCTCAGAGACCCAGTACTTC. It codes for CASSSLWTSETQYF. The entire variable domain, with the rest obtained from reference TRBV9 and TRBJ2-5, is as follows: DSGVTQTPKHLITATGQRVTLRCSPRSGDLSVYWYQQSLDQGLQFLIQYYNGEERAKGNILERFSAQQFPDLHSELNLSSLELGDSALYFCASSSLWTSETQYFGPGTRLLVL.

This clonotype was detected many times. The V call is TRBV7-2, the J call TRBJ1-6; D gene uncertain. There are 12 residues in the CDR3. Trimming removed 5 bases at V and 9 bases at J, with 8 bases between. Germline V gives CDR1 SGHTA, CDR2 FQGNSA. The CDR3 DNA follows: TGTGCCAGCAGCGAAGTCGGTTCACCCCTCCACTTT. The encoded protein is CASSEVGSPLHF.

This clonotype was detected many times. V and J are TRBV10-2 and TRBJ1-5; D is unresolved. The CDR3 extends over 15 amino acids. Germline CDR1 reads WSHSY; CDR2 reads SAAADI. V dropped 1 base and J dropped 4 bases, with 11 bases sitting between them. The CDR3 protein is CASSEFGFENQPQHF. The CDR3 DNA reads as TGCGCCAGCAGTGAGTTTGGGTTTGAGAATCAGCCCCAGCATTTT.

Worth noting for this clonotype: A much larger clone lies a single base off, so this may be a read error. The chain couples TRBV7-9 to TRBJ2-7; 13 bases align to TRBD2. The CDR3 sequence is 17 residues long. The germline CDR1 and CDR2 sequences are SEHNR and FQNEAQ (reference sequence). Germline trimming cut 5 bases from V and 4 bases from J; bases unmatched to any gene: 11. The CDR3 region has the DNA TGTGCCAGCAGCCCCGGGACTAGCGGGAATTCTTGGTACGAGCAGTACTTC. Its protein product is CASSPGTSGNSWYEQYF.

The chain couples TRBV7-6 to TRBJ1-6, with 9 bases aligning to TRBD1. CDR1 and CDR2 (germline): SGHVS, FNYEAQ. The length of the CDR3 is 17 residues. V dropped 6 bases and J dropped 4; count of bases not matched to a gene: 10. CDR3 sequence reads: CASRNGTGSVYNSPLHF. CDR3 in DNA: TGTGCCAGCAGAAACGGGACAGGGTCGGTATATAATTCACCCCTCCACTTT.

A few counts support this clonotype. A read error is possible here, since a much larger clone lies one base away. The gene calls are TRBV20-1 and TRBJ2-2, with 8 bases identical to TRBD2. The CDR3 totals 14 residues. Looked up from germline, CDR1 is DFQATT and CDR2 is SNEGSKA (reference sequence). The CDR3 sequence: CSARVLVGSGGLFF. In nucleotides, the CDR3 is TGCAGTGCTAGAGTGCTAGTTGGCAGCGGGGGGCTGTTTTTT.

This clonotype was detected only once. DNA of the CDR3: TGTGCCAGCAGCTTCGGACAGGGTGGGGAGACCCAGCATTTT. Its translation: CASSFGQGGETQHF. This chain joins TRBV7-2 and TRBJ1-5; 8 bases align to TRBD1. This CDR3 has 14 residues. Germline CDR1 SGHTA, CDR2 FQGNSA. V lost 3 bases, J lost 11 bases, and 9 bases stayed unmatched.

This clonotype was observed a few times. The junction departs from the called germline gene at one end, perhaps through a read error. The chain has TRBV5-1 and TRBJ2-6, with D maybe TRBD2 (5 bases). Germline V gene sequence: CDR1 SGHRS, CDR2 YFSETQ. The CDR3 runs 14 residues. The CDR3 region is CASSPGTGANVLTF. The CDR3 DNA follows: TGTGCCAGCAGTCCGGGGACTGGGGCCAACGTCCTGACTTTC.

In this sample, this clonotype turned up many times. V and J are TRBV5-1 and TRBJ1-2; D unclear. Trimming left V 0 bases short and J 6 bases short, with 6 bases between. Germline assignment: CDR1 SGHRS and CDR2 YFSETQ. This CDR3 comprises 12 residues. CDR3 bases: TGCGCCAGCAGCTTGGCGGGAAATGGCTACACCTTC. It is translated as CASSLAGNGYTF.

A note on this clonotype: A read error may explain this, as a much larger clone is one base away. The chain uses TRBV7-9 and TRBJ2-7; 12 nucleotides match TRBD2. Germline V CDR1 and CDR2: SEHNR, FQNEAQ (reference sequence). V lost 6 bases, J lost 5 bases, and 11 bases stayed unmatched. The CDR3 length is 16 residues. The CDR3 sequence: CASSPALAGGPHEQYF. CDR3 coding DNA: TGTGCCAGCAGTCCCGCCCTAGCGGGAGGGCCCCACGAGCAGTACTTC.

A note on this clonotype: This is likely an artifact of a read error, given a far larger clone one base away. The chain is built from TRBV5-6 and TRBJ2-5; TRBD1 aligns across 7 bases. CDR1 SGHDT and CDR2 YYEEEE come from the germline V gene. The CDR3 has 14 amino acids. V shed 3 bases and J 1 base; nucleotides not matched to a gene: 3. The chain's CDR3 is CASSYGTAQETQYF. The DNA of the CDR3 is TGTGCCAGCAGCTACGGGACAGCCCAAGAGACCCAGTACTTC.

This clonotype was counted a few times. The V gene is TRBV7-9, the J gene TRBJ2-7; a possible D gene is TRBD2 (6 bases). Germline V CDR1 and CDR2: SEHNR, FQNEAQ (reference sequence). CDR3 length: 14 residues. Trimming pared 0 bases from V and 6 bases from J, leaving 12 bases between. DNA of the CDR3: TGTGCCAGCAGCTTAGCGAGCGGGCGTCCCGAGCAGTACTTC. Protein: CASSLASGRPEQYF.

This clonotype was seen only a few times. The V call is TRBV19, the J call TRBJ1-1; D gene ambiguous. With 5 bases removed from V and 1 base from J, the gap between germline ends came to 11 bases. This CDR3 is 14 amino acids long. The V gene's germline CDR1 is LNHDA and CDR2 SQIVND (reference sequence). CDR3 sequence reads: CASSRRSENTEAFF. The CDR3 DNA follows: TGTGCCAGTAGTCGTAGGTCGGAGAACACTGAAGCTTTCTTT.

This clonotype has just a few counts. This sequence joins TRBV30 and TRBJ1-2; D is ambiguous. CDR3 length equals 13 residues. Germline V gene sequence: CDR1 GTSNPN, CDR2 SVGIG (reference sequence). Trimming took off 6 bases at V and 4 bases at J, with 15 bases between the two ends. The CDR3 protein is CACKPSGLYGYTF. The CDR3 nucleotides are TGTGCCTGCAAACCATCGGGTCTCTATGGCTACACCTTC. The complete variable domain, with remaining parts taken from reference TRBV30 and TRBJ1-2, reads SQTIHQWPATLVQPVGSPLSLECTVEGTSNPNLYWYRQAAGRGLQLLFYSVGIGQISSEVPQNLSASRPQDRQFILSSKKLLLSDSGFYLCACKPSGLYGYTFGSGTRLTVV.

The gene calls are TRBV9 and TRBJ1-1, with TRBD1 identical over 10 bases. The germline V gene encodes CDR1 SGDLS and CDR2 YYNGEE. Trimming cost V 4 bases and J 4 bases; bases outside gene matches: 10. The CDR3 contains 16 residues. CDR3 nucleotides: TGTGCCAGCAGCTTCGGGACAGGGGTCTTAGGCACTGAAGCTTTCTTT. As protein: CASSFGTGVLGTEAFF.

The chain has TRBV7-9 and TRBJ2-5; D is uncertain. Looked up from germline, CDR1 is SEHNR and CDR2 is FQNEAQ (reference sequence). Trimming removed 8 bases from V and 3 bases from J, with 16 bases in between. The CDR3 is 14 residues long. As DNA, the CDR3 is TGTGCCAGCGGTGGCTTTTGGTCAGAAGAGACCCAGTACTTC. Amino acid sequence: CASGGFWSEETQYF. Full variable domain (rest looked up from reference TRBV7-9 and TRBJ2-5): DTGVSQNPRHKITKRGQNVTFRCDPISEHNRLYWYRQTLGQGPEFLTYFQNEAQLEKSRLLSDRFSAERPKGSFSTLEIQRTEQGDSAMYLCASGGFWSEETQYFGPGTRLLVL.

This clonotype was detected a few times. In DNA, the CDR3 is TGTGCCAGCAGCTACCCGGGGACTTCACACCTGGGGGACCAAGAGACCCAGTACTTC. Residues: CASSYPGTSHLGDQETQYF. The V call is TRBV7-2, the J call TRBJ2-5; D is possibly TRBD2 (6 bases). With 4 bases removed from V and 0 bases from J, the gap between germline ends came to 24 bases. Germline CDR1 and CDR2: SGHTA and FQGNSA. This CDR3 has 19 residues.

This sequence joins TRBV7-9 and TRBJ2-5, with a weak D call TRBD1 (6 bases). This CDR3 is 16 amino acids long. Germline V gives CDR1 SEHNR, CDR2 FQNEAQ (reference sequence). Between the trimmed V and J ends, which lost 3 bases and 2 bases, there was a span of 16 bases. For the CDR3, the DNA is TGTGCCAGCAGCTTGTCCAGGGGACCAAAACAAGAGACCCAGTACTTC. Its protein product is CASSLSRGPKQETQYF.

The chain recombines TRBV28 with TRBJ1-2; TRBD1 is a possible D gene (5 bases). The germline gives CDR1 MDHEN, CDR2 SYDVKM. The length of the CDR3 is 12 residues. V was cut by 8 bases and J by 5 bases, with 12 bases left in between. As DNA, the CDR3 is TGTGCCAGCTATGGGGGGGGGTATGGCTACACCTTC. Translating gives CASYGGGYGYTF.

The chain combines TRBV25-1 with TRBJ1-2; 9 bases are a match to TRBD1. With V trimmed by 8 bases and J by 4 bases, 8 bases remained unmatched. Germline V gene data show CDR1 as MGHDK and CDR2 as SYGVNS. There are 14 residues in the CDR3. The CDR3 coding sequence is TGTGCCAGCCCTGACCCGGACAGGGGCTATGGCTACACCTTC. It encodes CASPDPDRGYGYTF.

V gene TRBV7-8 combines with J gene TRBJ2-7, with D maybe TRBD1 (6 bases). CDR1 and CDR2 (germline): SGHVS, FQNEAQ. Trimming cost V 6 bases and J 2 bases, with 17 bases left between them. This CDR3 contains 15 residues. The CDR3, as DNA: TGTGCCAGCAGGCAGGTGACAGGTATCCCCTACGAGCAGTACTTC. Protein product: CASRQVTGIPYEQYF.

Turning to this clonotype: A much larger clone lies a single base off, so this may be a read error. CDR3 DNA sequence: TGTGCCACCAGCTTACAGGGGCCGGGAGAGACCCAGTACTTC. Protein: CATSLQGPGETQYF. This chain connects TRBV15 to TRBJ2-5; 7 nucleotides match TRBD1. The V gene end was trimmed by 5 bases and the J gene end by 4 bases; junction bases not matched to a gene: 7. Germline V gene lookup returns CDR1 LNHNV and CDR2 YYDKDF (reference sequence). This CDR3 is 14 amino acids long.

CDR3 amino acids: CASSLASGTSGAQYF. CDR3 nucleotides: TGCGCCAGCAGCTTGGCATCCGGGACAAGTGGTGCGCAGTACTTC. The chain joins TRBV5-1 to TRBJ2-7, with a tentative D call TRBD1 (6 bases). CDR1 is SGHRS, CDR2 YFSETQ, per germline. The ends were cut back, 0 bases at V and 9 bases at J, with 19 bases in the middle. The CDR3 runs 15 residues.

Many counts were recorded for this clonotype. The V gene is TRBV5-1, the J gene TRBJ2-7; D is ambiguous. The CDR3 covers 16 residues. Per germline, CDR1 SGHRS and CDR2 YFSETQ. V lost 1 base and J 0 bases, leaving 14 bases between the germline ends. The CDR3 nucleotides read TGCGCCAGCAGCTTGTCGGCGCCAACGACCTCCTACGAGCAGTACTTC. This gives the protein CASSLSAPTTSYEQYF.

This clonotype was counted only a few times. At one boundary the junction diverges from the germline segment, which might be a read error. This chain uses TRBV10-3 with TRBJ2-7, with D maybe TRBD1 (5 bases). CDR3 length: 13 residues. Germline-derived CDR1 and CDR2 are ENHRY and SYGVKD. CDR3 sequence (DNA): TGTGCCAGCAGTGAAAGGGGATCCTACGAGCAGTACTTC. It encodes CASSERGSYEQYF.

In this sample, this clonotype turned up many times. The rearrangement joins TRBV29-1 to TRBJ2-2; TRBD2 might be the D (7 bases). In germline, CDR1 is SQVTM, CDR2 ANQGSEA. V shed 4 bases and J shed 5 bases, with 14 bases lying between them. The CDR3 loop spans 14 amino acids. The CDR3 DNA reads TGCAGCGTTGGGGGCAGGGGAGGGACCGGGGAGCTGTTTTTT. This codes for CSVGGRGGTGELFF.

This clonotype was seen many times. The gene calls are TRBV20-1 and TRBJ1-5; D gene ambiguous. CDR1 DFQATT and CDR2 SNEGSKA come from the germline V gene (reference sequence). V shed 3 bases and J shed 6 bases, with 9 bases lying between them. The CDR3 contains 12 residues. CDR3 DNA: TGCAGTGCTAGTTCTCCAGGTCAGCCCCAGCATTTT. The encoded protein is CSASSPGQPQHF.

V is TRBV10-3 and J is TRBJ1-2, with 8 bases lining up with TRBD1. The germline V gene encodes CDR1 ENHRY and CDR2 SYGVKD. V shed 3 bases and J 0 bases; nucleotides not matched to a gene: 9. The CDR3 runs 17 residues. In DNA form, the CDR3 reads TGTGCCATCAGTGAAAACTCAGGGGGCTCCTCTAACTATGGCTACACCTTC. Translating it yields CAISENSGGSSNYGYTF.

This clonotype was seen at least ten times. This chain links TRBV7-3 with TRBJ2-7, with 10 bases that match TRBD1. The V gene's germline CDR1 is SGHTA and CDR2 FQGTGA. CDR3 length: 15 residues. Trimming at V came to 4 bases and at J to 3 bases, leaving 6 bases not matched to a gene. This chain's CDR3 is CASSSGQGPYYEQYF. CDR3 in DNA: TGTGCCAGCAGCTCGGGACAGGGGCCCTACTACGAGCAGTACTTC.

This clonotype has ten or more counts. V gene TRBV20-1 combines with J gene TRBJ2-5; TRBD1 might be the D (5 bases). CDR3 length equals 14 residues. V gave up 3 bases and J gave up 5 bases, with 16 bases separating them. Germline lookup yields CDR1 DFQATT and CDR2 SNEGSKA (reference sequence). DNA for the CDR3: TGCAGTGCTAGGGAAAACAGGATGGGGGAGACCCAGTACTTC. The encoded protein is CSARENRMGETQYF.